This T cell receptor beta chain was obtained from a study of cytomegalovirus exposure and HLA in healthy donors. Study overall: The roughly 700 first-cohort repertoires shared a platform with the 130 or so validation repertoires, as reported in a later analysis.

Libraries were prepared by immunoSEQ multiplex PCR; TCRdb keeps only in-frame clonotypes and omits some of them. The sample carries more than 200,000 clones, about nine tenths recorded once. V trimming: 8 bases; J trimming: 5 bases; junction bases outside the gene matches: 20. From germline, CDR1 is SQVTM and CDR2 ANQGSEA. CDR3 length: 18 residues. Study findings and constraints: Reports credit the classifier with highly specific, highly sensitive diagnosis of cytomegalovirus status.

This clone was recorded once. The antigen remains unidentified. Among the 110 or so subjects of the validation cohort, separate from the roughly 700-subject first cohort, were the donors. The chain couples TRBV29-1 to TRBJ2-1, with TRBD2 matching 11 bases. This sequence was found in a woman in her twenties or thirties in good health and CMV-seronegative. Sequencing was carried out using PBMCs. CDR3 sequence (DNA): TGCAGCCATTCAGTGTTAGCGGGAGGGCCTGGTTTGGACAATGAGCAGTTCTTC. This codes for CSHSVLAGGPGLDNEQFF.